One TCR beta chain is described in this entry. Its antigen is undetermined. The junction departs from the called germline gene at one end, perhaps through a read error. Only in-frame clones appear in the TCRdb table, and some are missing; sequencing was by immunoSEQ multiplex PCR. The data contain about 30,000 clones, approximately 95% of them singletons. The sample comes from a study of T cells in tuberculosis. Overall study context: IGRA-negative adolescents, IGRA-positive adolescents with latent tuberculosis and adults with active tuberculosis formed this South African cohort. Study findings and constraints: Selection depended on which cryopreserved specimens were available. The TCR-beta difference was not significant; alpha differences partly reflected length.

Germline V gene sequence: CDR1 MDHEN, CDR2 SYDVKM. This CDR3 is built from 13 residues. The J gene is TRBJ2-7, the V gene TRBV28; 8 nucleotides agree with TRBD1. The sample was PBMCs. The clonotype originates from a donor aged 5 to 30 with latent tuberculosis or without tuberculosis infection. The CDR3 sequence is CASQFWSGQGALF. The DNA of the CDR3 is TGTGCCAGTCAGTTTTGGAGTGGACAGGGAGCCTTGTTC.